These T cell receptor beta chains were read from a single sample in a study of shared clonotypes between healthy human individuals. Generated by immunoSEQ multiplex PCR, the TCRdb table keeps only in-frame clones and is missing some. The sample contains more than 2 million clones, around 95% of which appear only once. Sequencing was carried out using naive CD4+ T cells sorted from blood. These receptors all come from a man between 18 and 29 years old in good health. CDR3s include the opening cysteine and the closing phenylalanine or tryptophan. The D gene is left open where the match is weak. Clone size is not always given. Where it is, it says once, few, many or a class for expanded clones.

clone size,J gene,V gene,D gene,CDR3 DNA,CDR3 protein
NA,TRBJ2-5,TRBV5-1,TRBD1,TGCGCCAGCGCGACAGGGGTTCTTCAAGAGACCCAGTACTTC,CASATGVLQETQYF
NA,TRBJ2-3,TRBV6-1,NA,TGTGCCAGCCGATTTTTTCGAGATACGCAGTATTTT,CASRFFRDTQYF
once,TRBJ1-5,TRBV10-3,NA,TGTGCCATCAGTATGGGGACATTAGGCAATCAGCCCCAGCATTTT,CAISMGTLGNQPQHF
NA,TRBJ2-5,TRBV18,TRBD2,TGTGCCAGCCAGACTAGCGGACAAGAGACCCAGTACTTC,CASQTSGQETQYF
NA,TRBJ2-3,TRBV19,TRBD2,TGTGCCAGTAGTATCCGGCGGGAGGGCCCAGATACGCAGTATTTT,CASSIRREGPDTQYF
NA,TRBJ2-5,TRBV9,TRBD2,TGTGCCAGCAGCCCCCGGGATAGCGGGGTCCTAATAGAGACCCAGTACTTC,CASSPRDSGVLIETQYF
NA,TRBJ1-4,TRBV6-1,NA,TGTGCCAGCAGTCCCGTGCACTCAACTAATGAAAAACTGTTTTTT,CASSPVHSTNEKLFF
NA,TRBJ1-5,TRBV5-8,TRBD1,TGTGCCAGCAGCTGGACAGGGGTCGGCAATCAGCCCCAGCATTTT,CASSWTGVGNQPQHF
NA,TRBJ2-1,TRBV27,TRBD2,TGTGCCAGCTCATCCTCTACTAGCGGATACAATGAGCAGTTCTTC,CASSSSTSGYNEQFF
NA,TRBJ1-3,TRBV5-6,TRBD1,TGTGCCAGCGCCCCGACAGGGGCTGGAAACACCATATATTTT,CASAPTGAGNTIYF
NA,TRBJ2-3,TRBV7-2,NA,TGTGCCAGCAGCTCGAAGGATACGCAGTATTTT,CASSSKDTQYF
NA,TRBJ2-2,TRBV19,TRBD1,TGTGCCAGTACCGGGACAGTGAACACCGGGGAGCTGTTTTTT,CASTGTVNTGELFF